This T cell receptor (beta chain) originates from a study of cytotoxic CD8 clonotypes in ibrutinib-treated CLL. Findings and limits, study-wide: Clonality (at baseline) was higher than in age-matched healthy donors and tracked circulating CD8+ T-cell counts. Once treatment began, public clonotypes, which were uncommon, contracted or stayed stable.

Using immunoSEQ multiplex PCR, the repertoire was profiled, and TCRdb retains in-frame clones only, with some absent. This sample yields about 140,000 clones, of which around 82% are seen a single time; less than 8.5% belongs to the top ten. As to this clone: Antigen specificity is unknown.

About 2 micrograms of genomic DNA, which was extracted from cryopreserved PBMCs, served as the material used for the TCR beta libraries. The length of the CDR3 is 15 residues. V lost 0 bases, J lost 7 bases, and 16 bases lay in between. CDR1 and CDR2 from the germline V gene are SGHDT and YYEEEE. The sequence was obtained from a human donor with chronic lymphocytic leukemia. The specimen was PBMCs, collected after 36 months of ibrutinib treatment. This chain links TRBV5-6 with TRBJ1-2; D gene ambiguous. Written as DNA, the CDR3 is TGTGCCAGCAGCTTGGAGCAGTCCGGGCTGGGTGGCTACACCTTC. Amino acids: CASSLEQSGLGGYTF.